Each of the 18 T cell receptor beta chains below was sequenced from the same sample in a study of human T cells and chemical hapten exposure (dated by TCRdb to about 2021). Receptor amplification or capture employed RACE. The run used a NextSeq 500. TCRdb applied fastp at Q25 and MiXCR to the public reads, then kept only in-frame beta chains. Entries that share a CDR3 protein sequence are merged under the most common genes and DNA. The sample has fewer than 400,000 distinct CDR3 sequences on record, around 7% of them singletons. The ten largest account for less than 10% of the sample. The time point label on this specimen signifies: patch test 1, 2 weeks after DPC sensitization. Taken with the paper, the label for treatment or condition translates to: therapeutic diphenylcyclopropenone sensitization with weekly scalp DPC. The sample in question was whole blood, obtained in connection with sensitization to the hapten diphenylcyclopropenone (DPC). These receptors were collected from a woman younger than 35 with alopecia areata. Some clones in this sample may be carry-over from other donors' samples.

This clonotype was picked up a small number of times. The chain carries TRBV7-9 and TRBJ2-5; D assignment may be TRBD1 or TRBD2 (5 bases each). The V gene lost 0 bases and the J gene lost 1 base, with 9 bases spanning the gap. Germline CDR1 reads SEHNR; CDR2 reads FQNEAQ (reference sequence). The CDR3 is made up of 15 amino acids. DNA for the CDR3: TGTGCCAGCAGCTTAGCGTGGGACCGCCAAGAGACCCAGTACTTC. Amino acids: CASSLAWDRQETQYF.

This clonotype was seen repeatedly, ten times or more. The rearrangement joins TRBV20-1 to TRBJ2-3, with 7 bases that match TRBD2. The length of the CDR3 is 14 residues. Losses at the gene ends were 6 bases for V and 4 bases for J; bases not matched to a gene: 10. The germline V gene has CDR1 DFQATT and CDR2 SNEGSKA (reference sequence). DNA of the CDR3: TGCAGTGCCGCGGACTCGGCGGGAGCAGATACGCAGTATTTT. Its protein product is CSAADSAGADTQYF.

This chain connects TRBV10-3 to TRBJ1-1, with a weak D call TRBD1 (6 bases). The CDR3 has 15 residues. Deletions cut 6 bases from V and 0 bases from J, with 14 bases between. Looked up from germline, CDR1 is ENHRY and CDR2 is SYGVKD. The chain's CDR3 is CAISLDRHMNTEAFF. CDR3 in DNA: TGTGCCATCAGCCTCGACAGGCATATGAACACTGAAGCTTTCTTT.

This clonotype was seen ten or more times. The chain has TRBV6-2 or TRBV6-3 and TRBJ2-1; D might be TRBD2 (5 bases). The V and J ends lost 4 bases and 3 bases respectively, with 7 bases between them. Germline CDR1 reads MNHEY; CDR2 reads SVGEGT. This CDR3 region has 13 residues. This chain's CDR3 is CASSSGDYNEQFF. CDR3 nucleotides: TGTGCCAGCAGTTCCGGGGACTACAATGAGCAGTTCTTC.

This clonotype was counted many times. The CDR3 sequence is CASSVQAQETQYF. Written as DNA, the CDR3 is TGTGCCAGCAGTGTACAGGCCCAAGAGACCCAGTACTTC. The J gene is TRBJ2-5, the V gene TRBV27; TRBD1 might be the D (5 bases). The CDR3 runs 13 residues. V gave up 5 bases and J gave up 1 base, with 8 bases separating them. In germline, CDR1 is MNHEY, CDR2 SMNVEV (reference sequence).

In this sample, this clonotype turned up a few times. V and J are TRBV6-5 and TRBJ2-7; perhaps TRBD1 as D (5 bases). V lost 5 bases, J lost 3 bases, and 14 bases lay in between. Germline CDR1 is MNHEY and CDR2 is SVGAGI. The CDR3 is 14 amino acids. CDR3 coding DNA: TGTGCCAGCAGTCAAAGAGGCGACAGCTACGAGCAGTACTTC. Its translation is CASSQRGDSYEQYF.

V is TRBV4-1 and J is TRBJ2-3; 11 nucleotides agree with TRBD1. Germline lookup yields CDR1 MGHRA and CDR2 YSYEKL. This CDR3 region has 17 residues. J gave up 2 bases and V 2 bases, and 6 bases lay outside the gene matches. The DNA of the CDR3 is TGCGCCAGCAGCCAAACTGGACAGGGGGCGGTCACAGATACGCAGTATTTT. Translating it yields CASSQTGQGAVTDTQYF.

This clonotype was detected many times. The rearrangement joins TRBV5-1 to TRBJ1-1; maybe TRBD1 (5 bases). Deletions cut 4 bases from V and 3 bases from J, with 10 bases between. The CDR3 totals 13 residues. Germline V gene sequence: CDR1 SGHRS, CDR2 YFSETQ. The CDR3 nucleotides are TGCGCCAGCAGCCCCAGGGATGACACTGAAGCTTTCTTT. Amino acids: CASSPRDDTEAFF.

Ten or more counts support this clonotype. The rearrangement links TRBV7-9 to TRBJ2-7; D not resolved. The V end lost 5 bases, the J end lost 3 bases, and 5 bases lay between the germline ends. CDR3 size: 11 residues. The V gene's germline CDR1 is SEHNR and CDR2 FQNEAQ (reference sequence). The CDR3 here is CASSRNYEQYF. The CDR3 DNA sequence: TGTGCCAGCAGCCGCAACTACGAGCAGTACTTC.

This clonotype has only a few counts. The chain links TRBV6-5 to TRBJ1-1; TRBD1 matches at 9 bases. The CDR3 is made up of 18 amino acids. Germline CDR1 is MNHEY and CDR2 is SVGAGI. J lost 8 bases, V lost 1 base, and 17 bases had no gene match. CDR3 coding DNA: TGTGCCAGCAGTTACTTGGGCGTCGGGACAGGGACGAACGAAGAAGCTTTCTTT. This gives the protein CASSYLGVGTGTNEEAFF.

This clonotype was counted between two and nine times. The chain carries TRBV7-9 and TRBJ1-6, with D possibly matching TRBD1 (6 bases). Germline V gene data show CDR1 as SEHNR and CDR2 as FQNEAQ (reference sequence). Between the trimmed V and J ends, which lost 0 bases and 5 bases, there was a span of 14 bases. The CDR3 spans 17 residues. The CDR3 DNA reads as TGTGCCAGCAGCTTAGCAGGGGGACCCGTTAATAATTCACCCCTCCACTTT. This codes for CASSLAGGPVNNSPLHF.

This clonotype was observed many times. The rearrangement uses TRBV4-2 and TRBJ2-6, with 7 bases that match TRBD1. Looked up from germline, CDR1 is LGHNA and CDR2 is YNFKEQ. This CDR3 has 16 amino acids. The trim removed 5 bases at V and 1 base at J, leaving 5 bases unmatched. DNA of the CDR3: TGTGCCAGCAGCTCTCTACAGGGGTCTGGGGCCAACGTCCTGACTTTC. As protein: CASSSLQGSGANVLTF.

This clonotype turned up a few times. This rearrangement joins TRBV20-1 to TRBJ2-1; D is tentatively TRBD1 or TRBD2 (6 bases each). The V gene lost 3 bases and the J gene lost 9 bases, with 18 bases spanning the gap. The germline gives CDR1 DFQATT, CDR2 SNEGSKA (reference sequence). This CDR3 is built from 14 residues. As DNA, the CDR3 is TGCAGTGCTAGGACCCTCCGGGGGCAGATTGAGCAGTTCTTC. Translation gives CSARTLRGQIEQFF.

This clonotype was seen at least ten times. This sequence joins TRBV6-5 and TRBJ2-5, with 8 bases that match TRBD2. From germline, CDR1 is MNHEY and CDR2 SVGAGI. Unmatched junction bases numbered 9, after V lost 7 bases and J lost 2 bases. The CDR3 is made up of 15 amino acids. CDR3 DNA: TGTGCCAGCACCGGAGCGGGGGCCGCGCAAGAGACCCAGTACTTC. Translation: CASTGAGAAQETQYF.

This clonotype was seen a handful of times. The chain combines TRBV5-1 with TRBJ1-1; the D gene is possibly TRBD1 (5 bases). This CDR3 contains 16 residues. Germline CDR1 reads SGHRS; CDR2 reads YFSETQ. V gave up 0 bases and J gave up 5 bases, with 17 bases separating them. CDR3 in amino acids: CASSLVLRGAGTEAFF. The CDR3 DNA follows: TGCGCCAGCAGCTTGGTTTTGAGGGGCGCAGGGACTGAAGCTTTCTTT.

The V and J genes are TRBV12-3 or TRBV12-4 and TRBJ1-2; 7 bases align to TRBD1. This CDR3 region has 14 residues. The J segment lost 2 bases and the V segment lost 6 bases, leaving 6 bases of the junction unmatched. CDR3: CASSPGQSNYGYTF. CDR3 nucleotides: TGTGCCAGCAGCCCGGGACAGTCAAACTATGGCTACACCTTC.

V gene TRBV6-6 combines with J gene TRBJ2-3, with D possibly TRBD1 on 6 matching bases. V lost 5 bases and J 6 bases, leaving 15 bases between the germline ends. This CDR3 region has 14 residues. Germline V gives CDR1 MNHNY, CDR2 SVGAGI (reference sequence). The CDR3: CASSHRAPGDTQYF. The CDR3 DNA reads as TGTGCCAGCAGTCACAGGGCGCCGGGGGATACGCAGTATTTT.

The sample holds many counts of this clonotype. V usage is TRBV7-2 and J usage is TRBJ2-3, with D possibly TRBD2 on 6 matching bases. The CDR3 extends over 15 amino acids. Germline values: CDR1 SGHTA, CDR2 FQGNSA. Trimming removed 4 bases at V and 2 bases at J, with 13 bases between. Written as DNA, the CDR3 is TGTGCCAGCAGCTATCAGACTAGTCACACAGATACGCAGTATTTT. Protein product: CASSYQTSHTDTQYF. The whole variable domain, filled in from reference TRBV7-2 and TRBJ2-3, reads GAGVSQSPSNKVTEKGKDVELRCDPISGHTALYWYRQSLGQGLEFLIYFQGNSAPDKSGLPSDRFSAERTGGSVSTLTIQRTQQEDSAVYLCASSYQTSHTDTQYFGPGTRLTVL.